This is a list of T cell receptor beta chains from one sample in a study of blood T cell repertoires in COVID-19. Sequenced by immunoSEQ multiplex PCR; TCRdb stores in-frame clones only, minus some. The sample comprises 140,000 to 150,000 clones, around nine tenths of which are singletons, and around 1.6% rests with the top ten. The sample was peripheral blood. The source of these receptors is a human donor in a cohort sampled during active COVID-19. CDR3s include the opening cysteine and the closing phenylalanine or tryptophan. D genes are given only for firm matches. Where a row states a size, it is once, few, many or the class of an expanded clone; other rows omit it.

>TRBJ1-1|TRBV11-3|NA|once
CASSSTGYTEAFF
TGTGCCAGCAGCTCCACAGGGTACACTGAAGCTTTCTTT
>TRBJ1-1|TRBV7-3|TRBD1|NA
CASSLRTGSGTEAFF
TGTGCCAGCAGCCTACGGACAGGGTCGGGCACTGAAGCTTTCTTT
>TRBJ1-1|TRBV2|NA|NA
CASWNPLDTEAFF
TGTGCCAGCTGGAACCCGCTAGACACTGAAGCTTTCTTT
>TRBJ2-5|TRBV6-1|TRBD2|NA
CASSGKTSGDQETQYF
TGTGCCAGCAGTGGAAAGACTAGCGGGGACCAAGAGACCCAGTACTTC
>TRBJ2-4|TRBV12-3/TRBV12-4|NA|NA
CASSGSGNIQYF
TGTGCCAGCAGTGGGTCGGGAAACATTCAGTACTTC
>TRBJ1-5|TRBV5-5|TRBD1|NA
CASSLYQGAGQPQHF
TGTGCCAGCAGCTTGTATCAGGGGGCCGGTCAGCCCCAGCATTTT
>TRBJ1-1|TRBV11-2|NA|NA
CASTVTGSTEAFF
TGTGCCAGCACCGTAACAGGGAGCACTGAAGCTTTCTTT
>TRBJ2-3|TRBV7-9|TRBD2|NA
CASSLILAGEASTDTQYF
TGTGCCAGCAGCTTAATTCTAGCGGGGGAGGCTAGCACAGATACGCAGTATTTT
>TRBJ2-7|TRBV11-2|TRBD1|NA
CASSPPPGTGRSYEQYF
TGTGCCAGCAGCCCTCCCCCTGGGACAGGCCGATCCTACGAGCAGTACTTC
>TRBJ1-2|TRBV25-1|NA|NA
CASSDGGYGYTF
TGTGCCAGCAGCGACGGGGGCTATGGCTACACCTTC
>TRBJ1-2|TRBV2|NA|NA
CASSADNNYGYTF
TGTGCCAGCAGTGCGGACAATAACTATGGCTACACCTTC
>TRBJ1-2|TRBV6-5|TRBD1|NA
CASSYSGGHGYTF
TGTGCCAGCAGTTACTCAGGGGGCCATGGCTACACCTTC
>TRBJ1-1|TRBV5-1|NA|NA
CASSPRRGYTEAFF
TGCGCCAGCAGCCCCCGCCGGGGGTACACTGAAGCTTTCTTT
>TRBJ2-3|TRBV30|NA|NA
CAWRPGSEADTQYF
TGTGCCTGGAGACCCGGAAGTGAGGCAGATACGCAGTATTTT
>TRBJ2-7|TRBV13|NA|NA
CASSLARQVAYEQYF
TGTGCCAGCAGCTTAGCCCGGCAGGTTGCCTACGAGCAGTACTTC
>TRBJ2-5|TRBV5-4|NA|NA
CASSLGAVQETQYF
TGTGCCAGCAGCTTGGGGGCCGTCCAAGAGACCCAGTACTTC
>TRBJ2-7|TRBV5-1|NA|few
CASSTGSYEQYF
TGCGCCAGCAGCACGGGCTCCTACGAGCAGTACTTC
>TRBJ1-1|TRBV12-3/TRBV12-4|NA|few
CASSIDTEAFF
TGTGCCAGCAGTATCGACACTGAAGCTTTCTTT